Listed here are 28 T cell receptor beta chains from one sample, sequenced in a study of cytomegalovirus exposure and HLA in healthy donors. The PCR contained 60 Vbeta and 13 Jbeta primers. Some clones are missing from TCRdb's copy, which holds only in-frame ones; the method was immunoSEQ multiplex PCR. The sample consists of about 230,000 clones, 85% of them appearing once. What was sequenced was PBMCs. These receptors came from a girl between 2 and 10 years old in good health and CMV-seronegative.

The genes are TRBV27 and TRBJ2-5, with 8 bases lining up with TRBD2. The CDR3 contains 15 residues. With 3 bases clipped from V and 0 bases from J, the junction kept 3 bases outside the gene matches. Germline CDR1 is MNHEY and CDR2 is SMNVEV (reference sequence). The CDR3 loop is CASSLKRGYQETQYF. CDR3 nucleotides: TGTGCCAGCAGTTTGAAGCGGGGGTACCAAGAGACCCAGTACTTC.

The chain recombines TRBV7-2 with TRBJ2-3, with a possible D match to TRBD2 (5 bases). CDR1 and CDR2 from the germline V gene are SGHTA and FQGNSA. V lost 4 bases, J lost 8 bases, and 10 bases lay in between. CDR3 size: 12 residues. CDR3 sequence: CASSSWAGTQYF. CDR3 DNA sequence: TGTGCCAGCAGCTCGTGGGCGGGTACGCAGTATTTT.

This sequence joins TRBV18 and TRBJ2-5, with D possibly being TRBD1 (6 bases). Germline loops: CDR1 KGHSH, CDR2 LQKENI. The CDR3 covers 14 residues. V was cut by 1 base and J by 4 bases, with 10 bases left in between. The CDR3 protein is CASSPHPGAETQYF. The CDR3 bases are TGTGCCAGCTCACCACACCCAGGGGCAGAGACCCAGTACTTC. Complete variable domain (other parts from reference TRBV18 and TRBJ2-5): NAGVMQNPRHLVRRRGQEARLRCSPMKGHSHVYWYRQLPEEGLKFMVYLQKENIIDESGMPKERFSAEFPKEGPSILRIQQVVRGDSAAYFCASSPHPGAETQYFGPGTRLLVL.

V usage is TRBV7-9 and J usage is TRBJ2-3; D is uncertain. The CDR3 consists of 13 residues. V lost 7 bases and J 2 bases, leaving 10 bases between the germline ends. CDR1 and CDR2 from the germline V gene are SEHNR and FQNEAQ (reference sequence). The CDR3, as DNA: TGTGCCAGCATCCCCGGTGCCACAGATACGCAGTATTTT. This codes for CASIPGATDTQYF. The full variable domain, with the rest looked up from reference TRBV7-9 and TRBJ2-3, is DTGVSQNPRHKITKRGQNVTFRCDPISEHNRLYWYRQTLGQGPEFLTYFQNEAQLEKSRLLSDRFSAERPKGSFSTLEIQRTEQGDSAMYLCASIPGATDTQYFGPGTRLTVL.

V is TRBV5-6 and J is TRBJ1-5; 8 bases align to TRBD1. Germline loops: CDR1 SGHDT, CDR2 YYEEEE. With V trimmed by 1 base and J by 1 base, 4 bases remained unmatched. The CDR3 sequence is 16 residues long. The DNA for the CDR3 is TGTGCCAGCAGCTTGCGACAGGGGTTGAGCAATCAGCCCCAGCATTTT. This translates into CASSLRQGLSNQPQHF.

V and J are TRBV5-5 and TRBJ2-7; TRBD2 agrees at 7 bases. After removal of 0 bases from V and 3 bases from J, the junction contained 3 bases not matched to a gene. The CDR3 extends over 14 amino acids. Looked up from germline, CDR1 is SGHKS and CDR2 is YYEKEE (reference sequence). The CDR3 reads CASSLGTRGYEQYF. CDR3 DNA sequence: TGTGCCAGCAGCTTGGGGACTAGAGGCTACGAGCAGTACTTC.

This chain connects TRBV2 to TRBJ2-1; D perhaps matches TRBD1 (5 bases). Trimming pared 4 bases from V and 6 bases from J, leaving 13 bases between. CDR1 and CDR2 from the germline V gene are SNHLY and FYNNEI. The CDR3 contains 14 residues. The CDR3 sequence is CASSGRGLGNEQFF. In DNA, the CDR3 is TGTGCCAGCAGTGGTAGGGGATTGGGCAATGAGCAGTTCTTC.

The J gene is TRBJ2-5, the V gene TRBV6-1, with 9 bases matching TRBD1. V lost 6 bases and J lost 2; bases outside the gene matches: 1. Germline loops: CDR1 MNHNS, CDR2 SASEGT. The CDR3 spans 13 residues. In nucleotides, the CDR3 is TGTGCCAGCAGGGGACAGGGACAAGAGACCCAGTACTTC. This encodes CASRGQGQETQYF.

The chain carries TRBV6-5 and TRBJ2-7; possibly TRBD2 for D (6 bases). There are 14 residues in the CDR3. CDR1 is MNHEY, CDR2 SVGAGI, per germline. V was pared by 4 bases and J by 6 bases, with 16 bases between. CDR3 in amino acids: CASSSLAVKFEQYF. The CDR3 DNA reads as TGTGCCAGCAGTTCCTTAGCGGTGAAGTTCGAGCAGTACTTC.

The chain couples TRBV2 to TRBJ2-7, with D hard to call. Germline CDR1 SNHLY, CDR2 FYNNEI. Between the trimmed V and J ends, which lost 2 bases and 2 bases, there was a span of 7 bases. The CDR3 totals 13 residues. CDR3 nucleotide sequence: TGTGCCAGCAGTGAAATCAGGACCTACGAGCAGTACTTC. Translated, it gives CASSEIRTYEQYF.

The genes are TRBV9 and TRBJ1-2, with no clear D. Germline CDR1 and CDR2: SGDLS and YYNGEE. The CDR3 extends over 11 amino acids. The V gene lost 0 bases and the J gene lost 8 bases, with 5 bases spanning the gap. CDR3 sequence (DNA): TGTGCCAGCAGCGTAGTTCAGGGCTACACCTTC. The encoded protein is CASSVVQGYTF. The full variable domain, in which reference TRBV9 and TRBJ1-2 provide the parts outside the CDR3, is DSGVTQTPKHLITATGQRVTLRCSPRSGDLSVYWYQQSLDQGLQFLIQYYNGEERAKGNILERFSAQQFPDLHSELNLSSLELGDSALYFCASSVVQGYTFGSGTRLTVV.

The CDR3 DNA sequence: TGTGCCAGCAGCGGGACTAGCGGGGTTAATGAGCAGTTCTTC. Translation gives CASSGTSGVNEQFF. The J gene is TRBJ2-1, the V gene TRBV9, with 12 positions matching TRBD2. This CDR3 is 14 amino acids long. The junction had 2 bases not matched to a gene; V was cut back by 3 bases and J by 7 bases. Germline CDR1 and CDR2: SGDLS and YYNGEE.

This rearrangement joins TRBV27 to TRBJ2-3, with TRBD1 identical over 9 bases. Per the germline V gene, CDR1 is MNHEY and CDR2 is SMNVEV (reference sequence). The J segment lost 9 bases and the V segment lost 5 bases, leaving 6 bases of the junction unmatched. The CDR3 spans 13 residues. The CDR3 sequence is CASSAGQGPTQYF. As DNA, the CDR3 is TGTGCCAGCAGTGCAGGACAGGGGCCGACGCAGTATTTT.

This clone appeared once. This chain uses TRBV5-8 with TRBJ1-1; D is ambiguous. The CDR3 spans 14 residues. Germline CDR1 is SGHTS and CDR2 is YDEGEE. V lost 5 bases, J lost 0 bases, and 11 bases lay in between. This CDR3 is CASRKQQLNTEAFF. The CDR3 region has the DNA TGTGCCAGCAGAAAACAGCAGTTGAACACTGAAGCTTTCTTT.

This CDR3 is CASSLSGLVAKNIQYF. The DNA of the CDR3 is TGCGCCAGCAGCTTATCAGGTTTGGTAGCCAAAAACATTCAGTACTTC. The chain uses TRBV5-1 and TRBJ2-4; D not resolved. This CDR3 is 16 amino acids long. Trimming left V 2 bases short and J 0 bases short, with 12 bases between. From germline, CDR1 is SGHRS and CDR2 YFSETQ.

The chain links TRBV21-1 to TRBJ1-5; the D call TRBD1 from the table was never checked on the DNA. TRBV21-1 corresponds to a pseudogene. The CDR3 totals 13 residues. The CDR3 coding sequence is TGTGCCAGGGACAGTTATAGCAATCAGCCCCAGCATTTT. As protein: CARDSYSNQPQHF.

The V call is TRBV29-1, the J call TRBJ2-3, with TRBD2 matching over 13 bases. The ends lost 8 bases at V and 4 bases at J; junction bases unmatched: 3. CDR3 length: 13 amino acids. In germline, CDR1 is SQVTM, CDR2 ANQGSEA. CDR3 DNA sequence: TGCAGCTCACTAGCGGGAGGGCCAGATACGCAGTATTTT. Translated, it gives CSSLAGGPDTQYF.

This chain joins TRBV6-7 and TRBJ2-3, with D uncertain. TRBV6-7 is an ORF, and what it does is uncertain. V was clipped by 6 bases and J by 0 bases, with 10 bases between them. The CDR3 covers 14 residues. In nucleotides, the CDR3 is TGTGCCAGCAGCCTATCCCCAAGCACAGATACGCAGTATTTT. Protein: CASSLSPSTDTQYF.

This chain joins TRBV6-1 and TRBJ2-7; D gene ambiguous. The length of the CDR3 is 13 residues. The V end lost 7 bases, the J end lost 0 bases, and 10 bases lay between the germline ends. The germline gives CDR1 MNHNS, CDR2 SASEGT. The CDR3 protein is CASTGSYSYEQYF. The CDR3 DNA is TGTGCCAGCACTGGCAGTTACTCCTACGAGCAGTACTTC.

This clone has only a few counts. The chain is built from TRBV5-6 and TRBJ2-3; 10 nucleotides agree with TRBD2. J gave up 6 bases and V 4 bases, and 5 bases lay outside the gene matches. The CDR3 runs 14 residues. Per germline, CDR1 SGHDT and CDR2 YYEEEE. The CDR3 bases are TGTGCCAGCAGCCTAGCGGGAGTCGAGGATACGCAGTATTTT. This encodes CASSLAGVEDTQYF.

This clone was found a few times. The chain couples TRBV10-3 to TRBJ2-5; possibly TRBD1 for D (5 bases). The tail of the sequence fits TRBJ2-7 better, so the J call may be wrong. The CDR3 covers 16 residues. In germline, CDR1 is ENHRY, CDR2 SYGVKD. The CDR3 DNA follows: TGTGCCATCAGTGAGTTATCCCAGGGCCCCACCTACGAGCAGTACTTC. It yields the protein CAISELSQGPTYEQYF.

The chain employs TRBV9 and TRBJ2-1; 8 positions match TRBD2. The CDR3 loop spans 15 amino acids. V shed 1 base, J shed 3 bases, and the junction held 3 bases outside the gene matches. The germline gives CDR1 SGDLS, CDR2 YYNGEE. The CDR3 here is CASSVREGRYNEQFF. As DNA, the CDR3 is TGTGCCAGCAGCGTACGGGAGGGCCGCTACAATGAGCAGTTCTTC. Drawing the rest from reference TRBV9 and TRBJ2-1, the complete variable domain is DSGVTQTPKHLITATGQRVTLRCSPRSGDLSVYWYQQSLDQGLQFLIQYYNGEERAKGNILERFSAQQFPDLHSELNLSSLELGDSALYFCASSVREGRYNEQFFGPGTRLTVL.

The CDR3 region has the DNA TGTGCCAGCAGCGCCGGGGGGGGCAATCAGCCCCAGCATTTT. Translated, it gives CASSAGGGNQPQHF. The gene calls are TRBV7-9 and TRBJ1-5, with a tentative D call TRBD1 (5 bases). This CDR3 region has 14 residues. Trimming shortened V by 5 bases and J by 2 bases, and 10 bases separated the two germline ends. Germline V gene data show CDR1 as SEHNR and CDR2 as FQNEAQ (reference sequence).

The rearrangement uses TRBV27 and TRBJ1-2; unclear D gene. The germline V and J ends were trimmed by 5 bases and 4 bases, with 14 bases remaining between them. The germline V gene has CDR1 MNHEY and CDR2 SMNVEV (reference sequence). The CDR3 loop spans 14 amino acids. CDR3 region: CASSLARVGYGYTF. CDR3 nucleotide sequence: TGTGCCAGCAGTCTCGCGAGGGTTGGCTATGGCTACACCTTC.

The J gene is TRBJ2-3, the V gene TRBV11-2; 10 bases match TRBD2. Germline assignment: CDR1 SGHAT and CDR2 FQNNGV. Trimming removed 4 bases from V and 7 bases from J; junction bases left unmatched: 14. The CDR3 spans 17 residues. CDR3 nucleotides: TGTGCCAGCAGCTACCGAGCAGTAGCGGGGGGCATGAATACGCAGTATTTT. The encoded protein is CASSYRAVAGGMNTQYF.

V gene TRBV7-8 combines with J gene TRBJ2-7, with 8 bases identical to TRBD2. Trimming removed 6 bases from V and 2 bases from J; junction bases left unmatched: 6. This CDR3 contains 14 residues. Germline loops: CDR1 SGHVS, CDR2 FQNEAQ. CDR3 coding DNA: TGTGCCAGCAGATCGAGCGGGAGAACCTACGAGCAGTACTTC. As protein: CASRSSGRTYEQYF.

The rearrangement joins TRBV7-2 to TRBJ2-1; 16 bases match TRBD2. The trim removed 5 bases at V and 8 bases at J, leaving 6 bases unmatched. In germline, CDR1 is SGHTA, CDR2 FQGNSA. This CDR3 region has 16 residues. Written as DNA, the CDR3 is TGTGCCAGCAGCGGGGGACTAGCGGGAGGGCCCTATGAGCAGTTCTTC. It encodes CASSGGLAGGPYEQFF.

The sample holds one count of this clone. The genes are TRBV5-1 and TRBJ2-7, with 11 bases matching TRBD2. The CDR3 has 15 residues. Germline V gene lookup returns CDR1 SGHRS and CDR2 YFSETQ. V was clipped by 4 bases and J by 2 bases; unmatched bases: 5. CDR3 protein: CASSTTSGGAYEQYF. In DNA form, the CDR3 reads TGCGCCAGCAGCACCACTAGCGGGGGAGCCTACGAGCAGTACTTC. The whole variable domain, remainder taken from reference TRBV5-1 and TRBJ2-7, is KAGVTQTPRYLIKTRGQQVTLSCSPISGHRSVSWYQQTPGQGLQFLFEYFSETQRNKGNFPGRFSGRQFSNSRSEMNVSTLELGDSALYLCASSTTSGGAYEQYFGPGTRLTVT.